This T cell receptor beta chain was identified in a study of blood T cell repertoires in COVID-19. Study-wide background: Samples representing acute and convalescent COVID-19 were sourced from the United States, Italy and Spain. Sample material is recorded as cDNA or gDNA derived from T cells, B-cell-depleted T cells, or PBMCs.

Per the study methods: The authors estimated nucleated cell counts from reference gene primer amplification. Generated by immunoSEQ multiplex PCR, the TCRdb table keeps only in-frame clones and is missing some. The V and J calls and clone size were taken over from that table, and D and trimming were inferred from the DNA. This repertoire shows over 80,000 clones, roughly 90% found once; its top ten account for 1.5% to 2%. The V and J ends lost 6 bases and 4 bases respectively, with 10 bases between them. This CDR3 is 13 amino acids long. The source is a man in his sixties with acute or convalescent COVID-19. Material for sequencing was peripheral blood. The V gene is TRBV12-3 or TRBV12-4, the J gene TRBJ2-1; D is perhaps TRBD2 (5 bases). CDR3 nucleotide sequence: TGTGCCAGCAGCCCGACTAAATACAATGAGCAGTTCTTC. It encodes CASSPTKYNEQFF.